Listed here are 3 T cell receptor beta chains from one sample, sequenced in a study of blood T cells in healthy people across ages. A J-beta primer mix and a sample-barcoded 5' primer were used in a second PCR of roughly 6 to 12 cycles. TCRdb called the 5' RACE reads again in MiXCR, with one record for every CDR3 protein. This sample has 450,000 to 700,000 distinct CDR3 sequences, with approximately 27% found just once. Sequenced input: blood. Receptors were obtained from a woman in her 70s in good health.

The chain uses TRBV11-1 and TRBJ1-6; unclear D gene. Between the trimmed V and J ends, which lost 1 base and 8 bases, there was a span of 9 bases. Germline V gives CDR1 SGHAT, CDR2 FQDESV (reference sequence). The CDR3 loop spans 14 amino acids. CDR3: CASSLGPADSPLHF. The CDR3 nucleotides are TGTGCCAGCAGCTTAGGTCCTGCGGATTCACCCCTCCACTTT.

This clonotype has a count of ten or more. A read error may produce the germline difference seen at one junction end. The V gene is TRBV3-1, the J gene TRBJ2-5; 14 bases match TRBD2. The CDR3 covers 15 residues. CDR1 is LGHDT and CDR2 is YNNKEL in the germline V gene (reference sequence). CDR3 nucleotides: TGCGCCAGCAGCCGACTAGCGGGGGGGCAAGAGACCCAGTACTTC. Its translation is CASSRLAGGQETQYF.

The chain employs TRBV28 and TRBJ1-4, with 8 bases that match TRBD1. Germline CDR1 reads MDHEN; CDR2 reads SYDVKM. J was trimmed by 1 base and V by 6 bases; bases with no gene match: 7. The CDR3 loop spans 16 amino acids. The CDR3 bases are TGTGCCAGCAGGCTGCAGGGGGCGGTAACTAATGAAAAACTGTTTTTT. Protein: CASRLQGAVTNEKLFF.